A few counts support the clone carrying this T cell receptor (beta chain). Trimming shortened V by 5 bases and J by 4 bases, and 11 bases separated the two germline ends. CDR1 is MNHEY, CDR2 SVGAGI, per germline. This CDR3 contains 13 residues. These data originate in a study of T-cell memory formation after mild COVID-19. TCRdb recomputed calls from the 5' RACE reads with MiXCR, one row per CDR3 protein. The sample lists fewer than 350,000 distinct CDR3 sequences, over 15% occurring once. This sequence originates from a man aged 18 to 35 who had mild COVID-19 (a few samples of this study predate the infection). Cell type and time point are not known. The sample taken for sequencing was PBMCs or a T cell subset sorted from them (not recorded which). The chain carries TRBV6-5 and TRBJ1-2; D might be TRBD1 (6 bases). DNA of the CDR3: TGTGCCAGCAGTACAGGGCGCGTCTATGGCTACACCTTC. Encoded protein: CASSTGRVYGYTF.